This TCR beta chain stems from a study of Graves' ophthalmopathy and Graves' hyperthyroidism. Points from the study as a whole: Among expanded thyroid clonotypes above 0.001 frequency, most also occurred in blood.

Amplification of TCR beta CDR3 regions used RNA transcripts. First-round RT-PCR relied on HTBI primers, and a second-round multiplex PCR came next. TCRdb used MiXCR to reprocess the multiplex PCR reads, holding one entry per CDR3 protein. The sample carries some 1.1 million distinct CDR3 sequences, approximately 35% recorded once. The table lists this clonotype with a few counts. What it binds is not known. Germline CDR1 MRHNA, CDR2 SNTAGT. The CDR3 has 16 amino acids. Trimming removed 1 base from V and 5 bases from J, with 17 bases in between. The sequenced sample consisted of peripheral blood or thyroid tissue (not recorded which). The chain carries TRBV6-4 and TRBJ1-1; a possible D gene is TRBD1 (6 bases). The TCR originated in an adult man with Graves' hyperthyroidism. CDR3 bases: TGTGCCAGCAGTGACTTGGACAGCAGGGAATCAACTGAAGCTTTCTTT. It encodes CASSDLDSRESTEAFF.